These 24 T cell receptor beta chains were sequenced from one sample in a study of shared clonotypes between healthy human individuals. Sequenced by immunoSEQ multiplex PCR; TCRdb stores in-frame clones only, minus some. The sample contains around 2.5 million clones, approximately 94% of which appear only once. What was sequenced was naive CD4+ T cells from PBMCs. Noted subset: CD45RA+ positively selected. The receptors were gathered from a man younger than 35 in good health. Some clones in this sample may be carry-over from other donors' samples.

The V gene is TRBV9, the J gene TRBJ2-2, with a weak D call TRBD1 (5 bases). Germline lookup yields CDR1 SGDLS and CDR2 YYNGEE. V gave up 3 bases and J gave up 0 bases, with 12 bases separating them. The CDR3 loop spans 16 amino acids. In DNA form, the CDR3 reads TGTGCCAGCAGCGGGCGACAGCTATCGAACACCGGGGAGCTGTTTTTT. This gives the protein CASSGRQLSNTGELFF.

The chain recombines TRBV28 with TRBJ2-7, with D perhaps matching TRBD2 (5 bases). The ends were cut back, 5 bases at V and 7 bases at J, with 18 bases in the middle. This CDR3 comprises 14 residues. Germline V CDR1 and CDR2: MDHEN, SYDVKM. Here the CDR3 DNA reads TGTGCCAGCAGTCCCCATGGCGGCTCGGGGGAGCAGTACTTC. Amino acid sequence: CASSPHGGSGEQYF. The variable domain in full, completed from reference TRBV28 and TRBJ2-7, reads DVKVTQSSRYLVKRTGEKVFLECVQDMDHENMFWYRQDPGLGLRLIYFSYDVKMKEKGDIPEGYSVSREKKERFSLILESASTNQTSMYLCASSPHGGSGEQYFGPGTRLTVT.

The chain couples TRBV6-5 to TRBJ1-1; D possibly corresponds to TRBD1 (6 bases). The CDR3 loop spans 16 amino acids. V lost 2 bases to trimming and J lost 0 bases, with 13 bases between them. Germline loops: CDR1 MNHEY, CDR2 SVGAGI. CDR3 amino acids: CASSYAGVLMNTEAFF. The CDR3, as DNA: TGTGCCAGCAGTTACGCAGGGGTCCTGATGAACACTGAAGCTTTCTTT.

The chain uses TRBV5-4 and TRBJ2-5, with D possibly matching TRBD2 (5 bases). The CDR3 length is 16 residues. Germline V gene data show CDR1 as SGHNT and CDR2 as YYREEE (reference sequence). V was trimmed by 4 bases and J by 4 bases, leaving 20 bases between them. The CDR3 protein is CASSEGERFLPETQYF. In nucleotides, the CDR3 is TGTGCCAGCAGCGAGGGCGAGCGGTTCCTCCCAGAGACCCAGTACTTC.

The CDR3 loop is CASSLGRPRRQFF. CDR3 bases: TGTGCCAGCAGCTTGGGTCGACCAAGAAGGCAGTTCTTC. The J gene is TRBJ2-1, the V gene TRBV27, with unresolved D. Between the trimmed V and J ends, which lost 6 bases and 12 bases, there was a span of 18 bases. Germline-derived CDR1 and CDR2 are MNHEY and SMNVEV (reference sequence). The CDR3 totals 13 residues.

A single count supports this clone. The chain is built from TRBV9 and TRBJ2-2; no definite D call. Germline V gene data show CDR1 as SGDLS and CDR2 as YYNGEE. CDR3 length equals 15 residues. The V gene lost 0 bases and the J gene lost 7 bases, with 13 bases spanning the gap. CDR3 bases: TGTGCCAGCAGCGTAGTAGACAATTTTGTCGGGGAGCTGTTTTTT. Its protein product is CASSVVDNFVGELFF.

This chain links TRBV5-6 with TRBJ2-5; the D call may be TRBD1 or TRBD2 (5 bases each). The CDR3 is 15 amino acids. The germline V gene has CDR1 SGHDT and CDR2 YYEEEE. V lost 1 base and J 5 bases, leaving 15 bases between the germline ends. The CDR3 DNA is TGTGCCAGCAGCTTGTTCGGGACCTTGAGGGAGACCCAGTACTTC. Protein: CASSLFGTLRETQYF.

This clone was seen a handful of times. The rearrangement joins TRBV18 to TRBJ1-1; 10 nucleotides line up with TRBD1. The CDR3 loop spans 14 amino acids. The V gene end was trimmed by 4 bases and the J gene end by 10 bases; junction bases not matched to a gene: 9. CDR1 is KGHSH, CDR2 LQKENI, per germline. This chain's CDR3 is CASSLTGGDNGAFF. CDR3 DNA: TGTGCCAGCTCACTGACAGGGGGCGACAACGGAGCTTTCTTT.

The V and J genes are TRBV11-2 and TRBJ1-1; tentatively, D is TRBD1 (5 bases). Germline CDR1 reads SGHAT; CDR2 reads FQNNGV. This CDR3 spans 15 amino acids. The V gene lost 2 bases and the J gene lost 5 bases, with 15 bases spanning the gap. The CDR3 nucleotides read TGTGCCAGCAGCTTACGCCGGGGCGCCGCGACTGAAGCTTTCTTT. It encodes CASSLRRGAATEAFF. The complete variable domain, with remaining parts taken from reference TRBV11-2 and TRBJ1-1, reads EAGVAQSPRYKIIEKRQSVAFWCNPISGHATLYWYQQILGQGPKLLIQFQNNGVVDDSQLPKDRFSAERLKGVDSTLKIQPAKLEDSAVYLCASSLRRGAATEAFFGQGTRLTVV.

This chain links TRBV6-6 with TRBJ2-7; 9 nucleotides align to TRBD2. V dropped 4 bases and J dropped 7; count of bases not matched to a gene: 2. The CDR3 extends over 12 amino acids. Germline values: CDR1 MNHNY, CDR2 SVGAGI (reference sequence). The CDR3 spells CASSSSGVEQYF. The CDR3 coding sequence is TGTGCCAGCAGTTCTAGCGGGGTAGAGCAGTACTTC.

Of note for this clone: This specimen includes other DNA sequences encoding the same CDR3. The chain uses TRBV9 and TRBJ2-3; D gene uncertain. CDR1 and CDR2 (germline): SGDLS, YYNGEE. The CDR3 spans 13 residues. Trimming removed 0 bases at V and 5 bases at J, with 7 bases between. The CDR3 coding sequence is TGTGCCAGCAGCGTAGCGTTGGGAGATACGCAGTATTTT. Translated, it gives CASSVALGDTQYF.

This clone showed up just once. The rearrangement uses TRBV28 and TRBJ2-1; 11 positions match TRBD2. The CDR3 is made up of 17 amino acids. The junction had 7 bases not matched to a gene; V was cut back by 4 bases and J by 2 bases. CDR1 and CDR2 from the germline V gene are MDHEN and SYDVKM. DNA of the CDR3: TGTGCCAGCAGTTCACTAGCGGGAGTTGAGGCCTACAATGAGCAGTTCTTC. Amino acid sequence: CASSSLAGVEAYNEQFF.

The chain links TRBV25-1 to TRBJ2-3, with no clear D. Germline-derived CDR1 and CDR2 are MGHDK and SYGVNS. This CDR3 region has 11 residues. The V end lost 4 bases, the J end lost 7 bases, and 6 bases lay between the germline ends. The CDR3 sequence is CASSGAYTQYF. CDR3 in DNA: TGTGCCAGCAGTGGAGCCTATACGCAGTATTTT. The entire variable domain, with the rest obtained from reference TRBV25-1 and TRBJ2-3, is as follows: EADIYQTPRYLVIGTGKKITLECSQTMGHDKMYWYQQDPGMELHLIHYSYGVNSTEKGDLSSESTVSRIRTEHFPLTLESARPSHTSQYLCASSGAYTQYFGPGTRLTVL.

V usage is TRBV28 and J usage is TRBJ2-7, with D possibly TRBD2 on 6 matching bases. Germline values: CDR1 MDHEN, CDR2 SYDVKM. This CDR3 is 15 amino acids long. Trimming pared 7 bases from V and 3 bases from J, leaving 19 bases between. CDR3 DNA sequence: TGTGCCAGCAAATGGGGGACGGGGAGGAGCTACGAGCAGTACTTC. This translates into CASKWGTGRSYEQYF.

V usage is TRBV10-1 and J usage is TRBJ2-3, with 9 bases identical to TRBD2. The CDR3 runs to 14 residues. V gave up 10 bases and J gave up 4 bases; unmatched junction bases: 9. Germline V gives CDR1 WNHNN, CDR2 SYGVQD (reference sequence). DNA of the CDR3: TGCGCCACAAGTGGGACTAGCAGCGCAGATACGCAGTATTTT. This sequence encodes CATSGTSSADTQYF.

The chain couples TRBV21-1 to TRBJ2-7; TRBD2 reflects the table's D call only, with no check against the DNA. TRBV21-1 is recorded as a pseudogene. The CDR3 is 14 amino acids. CDR3 region: CASSKVYSWDEQYF. The CDR3 DNA reads TGTGCCAGCAGCAAAGTGTATAGCTGGGACGAGCAGTACTTC.

The rearrangement links TRBV30 to TRBJ2-7; TRBD1 aligns across 8 bases. Looked up from germline, CDR1 is GTSNPN and CDR2 is SVGIG (reference sequence). V dropped 5 bases and J dropped 7; count of bases not matched to a gene: 10. The CDR3 is 13 residues long. The CDR3 sequence is CAWAGTGLLEQYF. In DNA, the CDR3 is TGTGCCTGGGCCGGGACAGGACTTTTGGAGCAGTACTTC. The variable domain in full, with the rest retrieved from reference TRBV30 and TRBJ2-7, is SQTIHQWPATLVQPVGSPLSLECTVEGTSNPNLYWYRQAAGRGLQLLFYSVGIGQISSEVPQNLSASRPQDRQFILSSKKLLLSDSGFYLCAWAGTGLLEQYFGPGTRLTVT.

This sequence joins TRBV6-5 and TRBJ2-1; D possibly corresponds to TRBD1 (5 bases). The CDR3 loop spans 15 amino acids. CDR1 is MNHEY and CDR2 is SVGAGI in the germline V gene. V lost 2 bases and J lost 8, with 16 bases in between. As DNA, the CDR3 is TGTGCCAGCAGTTACCCCCGGCAGGGTAACTATGAGCAGTTCTTC. As protein: CASSYPRQGNYEQFF.

Note on this clone: This sample includes further DNA sequences coding for the same CDR3. V and J are TRBV7-9 and TRBJ2-2; D is undetermined. The germline V and J ends were trimmed by 4 bases and 0 bases, with 6 bases remaining between them. The germline V gene has CDR1 SEHNR and CDR2 FQNEAQ (reference sequence). CDR3 length equals 14 residues. CDR3 DNA sequence: TGTGCCAGCAGCTCCATCGCGAACACCGGGGAGCTGTTTTTT. Protein sequence: CASSSIANTGELFF.

The chain combines TRBV28 with TRBJ2-1; D is possibly TRBD1 or TRBD2 (5 bases each). Germline-derived CDR1 and CDR2 are MDHEN and SYDVKM. The V end was cut by 8 bases, the J end by 7 bases, with 21 bases between. The CDR3 runs 15 residues. CDR3 sequence (DNA): TGTGCCAGCGGTATTCCGGGACGGGCTGGGAATGAGCAGTTCTTC. Translation gives CASGIPGRAGNEQFF.

The CDR3 protein is CASSWTGSYGYTF. CDR3 coding DNA: TGTGCCAGCAGCTGGACGGGGAGCTATGGCTACACCTTC. V gene TRBV5-6 combines with J gene TRBJ1-2, with D uncertain. Germline V gene sequence: CDR1 SGHDT, CDR2 YYEEEE. This CDR3 region has 13 residues. V shed 3 bases and J shed 4 bases, with 10 bases lying between them.

Concerning this clone itself: Other nucleotide sequences from this sample produce the same CDR3. The chain recombines TRBV28 with TRBJ1-2, with 9 bases aligning to TRBD1. With 5 bases clipped from V and 8 bases from J, the junction kept 6 bases outside the gene matches. Germline CDR1 MDHEN, CDR2 SYDVKM. The CDR3 spans 13 residues. The CDR3 loop reads CASSRDRVSGYTF. Here the CDR3 DNA reads TGTGCCAGCAGTCGGGACAGGGTGAGCGGCTACACCTTC.

The chain uses TRBV25-1 and TRBJ2-1, with D hard to call. V was trimmed by 1 base and J by 4 bases, leaving 5 bases between them. The length of the CDR3 is 13 residues. Germline V lookup: CDR1 MGHDK, CDR2 SYGVNS. Here the CDR3 reads CASSELRYNEQFF. The CDR3 nucleotides are TGTGCCAGCAGTGAATTAAGATACAATGAGCAGTTCTTC.

The genes are TRBV30 and TRBJ1-4; possible D gene TRBD1, 6 bases. CDR1 GTSNPN and CDR2 SVGIG come from the germline V gene (reference sequence). Trimming took off 2 bases at V and 8 bases at J, with 15 bases between the two ends. This CDR3 contains 14 residues. CDR3 sequence (DNA): TGTGCCTGGAGTATTCCGGGGGCTCGGGAAAAACTGTTTTTT. Its translation is CAWSIPGAREKLFF.